These 9 T cell receptor beta chains originate from one sample sequenced in a study of T cell repertoires in cytomegalovirus infection. TCRdb independently ran MiXCR on the reads; one entry per CDR3 protein. This table has approximately 110,000 distinct CDR3 sequences, approximately 45% appearing once. Their antigens remain unidentified. The specimen comprised CD8+ T cells from cultured PBMCs, sampled from culture after CMV antigen stimulation. These receptor sequences come from a human donor in good health (CMV status not recorded). Some clones in this sample may be carry-over from other donors' samples.

The chain uses TRBV20-1 and TRBJ1-1; no reliable D call. The CDR3 has 14 residues. CDR1 is DFQATT and CDR2 is SNEGSKA in the germline V gene (reference sequence). The V gene lost 0 bases and the J gene lost 2 bases, with 10 bases spanning the gap. The CDR3 sequence is CSARDRQENTEAFF. For the CDR3, the DNA is TGCAGTGCTAGAGATCGTCAGGAAAACACTGAAGCTTTCTTT.

This clonotype was picked up a small number of times. J is TRBJ2-1 and V is TRBV14, with TRBD1 matching over 10 bases. V shed 4 bases, J shed 6 bases, and the junction held 6 bases outside the gene matches. This CDR3 is 15 amino acids long. Looked up from germline, CDR1 is SGHDN and CDR2 is FVKESK. The CDR3 sequence: CASSPFGQGVNEQFF. In DNA form, the CDR3 reads TGTGCCAGCAGCCCCTTCGGACAGGGGGTCAATGAGCAGTTCTTC.

This clonotype was picked up one time. This chain connects TRBV7-6 to TRBJ2-1; TRBD1 might be the D (6 bases). The CDR3 has 16 amino acids. The germline CDR1 and CDR2 sequences are SGHVS and FNYEAQ. The V end lost 7 bases, the J end lost 0 bases, and 16 bases lay between the germline ends. The CDR3 coding sequence is TGTGCCAGCACCACGGTGACAGGAATCTCCTACAATGAGCAGTTCTTC. This gives the protein CASTTVTGISYNEQFF.

This clonotype was counted between two and nine times. The chain combines TRBV28 with TRBJ2-5, with D possibly TRBD1 on 6 matching bases. Germline CDR1 MDHEN, CDR2 SYDVKM. Trimming took 5 bases from V and 4 from J, leaving 17 bases between them. This CDR3 is 15 amino acids long. The CDR3 spells CASSPYGQTGETQYF. CDR3 sequence (DNA): TGTGCCAGCAGTCCCTATGGACAGACGGGAGAGACCCAGTACTTC.

This clonotype was seen a few times. This chain joins TRBV25-1 and TRBJ1-5; TRBD1 aligns across 7 bases. V lost 4 bases to trimming and J lost 6 bases; unmatched junction nucleotides: 6. Germline values: CDR1 MGHDK, CDR2 SYGVNS. The CDR3 has 14 amino acids. The CDR3 DNA reads as TGTGCCAGCAGTGCGACAGGGTTTGGTCAGCCCCAGCATTTT. Translating gives CASSATGFGQPQHF.

The chain joins TRBV25-1 to TRBJ1-1; D not certain. V was pared by 6 bases and J by 3 bases, with 14 bases between. From germline, CDR1 is MGHDK and CDR2 SYGVNS. The CDR3 is made up of 14 amino acids. In nucleotides, the CDR3 is TGTGCCAGCAGCCCACCCCGGGCTGACACTGAAGCTTTCTTT. This translates into CASSPPRADTEAFF.

The CDR3 reads CASSLVGLETQYF. As DNA, the CDR3 is TGTGCCAGCAGCTTAGTTGGATTGGAGACCCAGTACTTC. The V gene is TRBV7-9, the J gene TRBJ2-5; D unclear. Germline loops: CDR1 SEHNR, CDR2 FQNEAQ (reference sequence). This CDR3 is built from 13 residues. V lost 1 base to trimming and J lost 5 bases, with 8 bases between them.

The chain recombines TRBV10-3 with TRBJ2-3, with 13 bases lining up with TRBD2. Germline trimming cut 0 bases from V and 7 bases from J; bases unmatched to any gene: 4. The CDR3 is 16 amino acids. Germline V gene sequence: CDR1 ENHRY, CDR2 SYGVKD. CDR3: CAISESTSGGSNTQYF. The CDR3 bases are TGTGCCATCAGTGAGTCGACTAGCGGGGGGTCGAATACGCAGTATTTT.

This clonotype was observed many times. The chain employs TRBV19 and TRBJ1-1, with D tentatively TRBD1 (5 bases). Germline V lookup: CDR1 LNHDA, CDR2 SQIVND (reference sequence). Trimming removed 3 bases at V and 5 bases at J, with 7 bases between. The CDR3 consists of 12 residues. CDR3 sequence reads: CASSMGGTEAFF. The CDR3 region has the DNA TGTGCCAGTAGTATGGGGGGAACTGAAGCTTTCTTT.